These 25 T cell receptor beta chains originate from one sample sequenced in a study of vaccination and CD4 T cells after COVID-19. Once obtained from cultured CD4+ T cells, the DNA was sequenced using the Oncomine TCR Beta short-read assay. TCRdb redid the calling of the PCR reads with MiXCR, one entry per CDR3 protein. Of some 7,200 distinct CDR3 sequences listed, 35% to 45% are singletons. Treatment of the sample: approximately nine-day PBMC culture with coronavirus spike peptide pools or control peptides (ViraFEST assay). Gathered ahead of the COVID-19 pandemic (2011-2018) were the CD4+ T cells of the unexposed donor. No antigen has been identified for these receptors. The sequenced sample was CD4+ T cells from blood, cultured in vitro. Source of these receptors: a human donor in good health.

This clonotype showed up just a few times. V gene TRBV28 combines with J gene TRBJ2-7, with D possibly matching TRBD1 (6 bases). The V gene lost 5 bases and the J gene lost 4 bases, with 18 bases spanning the gap. Germline CDR1 is MDHEN and CDR2 is SYDVKM. CDR3 length: 15 amino acids. The CDR3 nucleotides read TGTGCCAGCAGTCGCCCCCTACAGGGCGCTTACGAGCAGTACTTC. This codes for CASSRPLQGAYEQYF. The complete variable domain, with remaining parts taken from reference TRBV28 and TRBJ2-7, reads DVKVTQSSRYLVKRTGEKVFLECVQDMDHENMFWYRQDPGLGLRLIYFSYDVKMKEKGDIPEGYSVSREKKERFSLILESASTNQTSMYLCASSRPLQGAYEQYFGPGTRLTVT.

In DNA, the CDR3 is TGTGCCAGCACGGCCCTAGCGGGCTCCTACGAGCAGTACTTC. The encoded protein is CASTALAGSYEQYF. The chain couples TRBV6-1 to TRBJ2-7, with TRBD2 matching 8 bases. V shed 7 bases, J shed 0 bases, and the junction held 5 bases outside the gene matches. Germline CDR1 is MNHNS and CDR2 is SASEGT. CDR3 size: 14 residues.

J is TRBJ1-1 and V is TRBV7-6; 10 bases agree with TRBD1. Germline-derived CDR1 and CDR2 are SGHVS and FNYEAQ. After removal of 0 bases from V and 8 bases from J, the junction contained 3 bases not matched to a gene. The CDR3 has 14 residues. The CDR3 DNA follows: TGTGCCAGCAGCTTAGCGCCGGGACAGGGGGAAGCTTTCTTT. It encodes CASSLAPGQGEAFF. Combining the CDR3 with reference TRBV7-6 and TRBJ1-1 gives the whole variable domain GAGVSQSPRYKVTKRGQDVALRCDPISGHVSLYWYRQALGQGPEFLTYFNYEAQQDKSGLPNDRFSAERPEGSISTLTIQRTEQRDSAMYRCASSLAPGQGEAFFGQGTRLTVV.

This chain uses TRBV6-1 with TRBJ2-2; 10 nucleotides line up with TRBD1. Germline CDR1 is MNHNS and CDR2 is SASEGT. The length of the CDR3 is 14 residues. The ends lost 8 bases at V and 6 bases at J; junction bases unmatched: 6. The CDR3 DNA sequence: TGTGCCAGCCTCGACAGGGGGCGCCCCGGGGAGCTGTTTTTT. Translated: CASLDRGRPGELFF.

This clonotype has a handful of counts. The chain has TRBV7-2 and TRBJ2-2; no firm D call. V was pared by 1 base and J by 2 bases, with 5 bases between. The CDR3 covers 14 residues. CDR1 SGHTA and CDR2 FQGNSA come from the germline V gene. CDR3 protein: CASSLGFNTGELFF. The CDR3 coding sequence is TGTGCCAGCAGCTTAGGGTTTAACACCGGGGAGCTGTTTTTT.

The rearrangement links TRBV6-1 to TRBJ1-6, with a possible D match to TRBD1 (6 bases). The CDR3 consists of 16 residues. Trimming pared 8 bases from V and 9 bases from J, leaving 23 bases between. Germline V gene data show CDR1 as MNHNS and CDR2 as SASEGT. The CDR3 loop reads CASSPRGLKLGSPLHF. For the CDR3, the DNA is TGTGCCAGCTCACCCAGGGGTTTGAAGTTGGGTTCACCCCTCCACTTT.

V is TRBV6-1 and J is TRBJ1-1; D is unresolved. This CDR3 is 11 amino acids long. Germline CDR1 reads MNHNS; CDR2 reads SASEGT. The V gene lost 8 bases and the J gene lost 11 bases, with 15 bases spanning the gap. The chain's CDR3 is CASGLVGVAFF. For the CDR3, the DNA is TGTGCCAGCGGACTAGTTGGGGTCGCTTTCTTT.

The gene calls are TRBV20-1 and TRBJ2-3; a weak D match, TRBD1 (6 bases). Trimming took off 5 bases at V and 2 bases at J, with 14 bases between the two ends. Germline loops: CDR1 DFQATT, CDR2 SNEGSKA (reference sequence). The CDR3 is 14 residues long. In DNA form, the CDR3 reads TGCAGTGCTCGTGTTTTGGGGGCCACAGATACGCAGTATTTT. This encodes CSARVLGATDTQYF.

This chain links TRBV14 with TRBJ1-1; D gene uncertain. This CDR3 is 14 amino acids long. Germline V gene sequence: CDR1 SGHDN, CDR2 FVKESK. Trimming left V 0 bases short and J 1 base short, with 6 bases between. The CDR3 bases are TGTGCCAGCAGCCAAGACCCGGGGAACACTGAAGCTTTCTTT. Protein sequence: CASSQDPGNTEAFF. Full variable domain (missing parts from reference TRBV14 and TRBJ1-1): EAGVTQFPSHSVIEKGQTVTLRCDPISGHDNLYWYRRVMGKEIKFLLHFVKESKQDESGMPNNRFLAERTGGTYSTLKVQPAELEDSGVYFCASSQDPGNTEAFFGQGTRLTVV.

The chain is built from TRBV19 and TRBJ2-2, with D perhaps matching TRBD2 (5 bases). CDR3 length: 17 amino acids. Trimming cost V 3 bases and J 6 bases, with 20 bases left between them. Germline V lookup: CDR1 LNHDA, CDR2 SQIVND (reference sequence). CDR3 DNA: TGTGCCAGTAGTATGCCCCTCCCGGGATTCTCACCCGGGGAGCTGTTTTTT. It is translated as CASSMPLPGFSPGELFF.

This clonotype was recorded a few times. The gene calls are TRBV11-2 and TRBJ1-1; TRBD1 matches 7 bases. Looked up from germline, CDR1 is SGHAT and CDR2 is FQNNGV. This CDR3 is 13 amino acids long. The V and J ends lost 8 bases and 2 bases, in that order; junction bases with no gene match: 5. The chain's CDR3 is CASGRTGNTEAFF. Here the CDR3 DNA reads TGTGCCAGCGGGAGGACAGGCAACACTGAAGCTTTCTTT.

V usage is TRBV20-1 and J usage is TRBJ2-3; 10 bases line up with TRBD1. The germline CDR1 and CDR2 sequences are DFQATT and SNEGSKA (reference sequence). The V gene end was trimmed by 4 bases and the J gene end by 5 bases; junction bases not matched to a gene: 6. The CDR3 covers 14 residues. CDR3 sequence reads: CSATDRGLLDTQYF. The CDR3 region has the DNA TGCAGTGCTACAGACAGGGGGCTGTTAGATACGCAGTATTTT.

The chain combines TRBV7-2 with TRBJ1-5; D not resolved. The CDR3 has 13 amino acids. CDR1 and CDR2 (germline): SGHTA, FQGNSA. The V gene lost 2 bases and the J gene lost 6 bases, with 8 bases spanning the gap. The CDR3 loop reads CASSLLEGQPQHF. The CDR3, as DNA: TGTGCCAGCAGCTTATTGGAGGGTCAGCCCCAGCATTTT.

The chain combines TRBV6-1 with TRBJ2-7, with D perhaps given as TRBD1 or TRBD2 (5 bases each). The V end was cut by 6 bases, the J end by 0 bases, with 12 bases between. This CDR3 has 14 residues. Germline V lookup: CDR1 MNHNS, CDR2 SASEGT. The CDR3 spells CASRPGALSYEQYF. CDR3 coding DNA: TGTGCCAGCAGGCCCGGGGCCCTCTCCTACGAGCAGTACTTC.

The rearrangement uses TRBV20-1 and TRBJ1-3; D remains unclear. The germline gives CDR1 DFQATT, CDR2 SNEGSKA (reference sequence). This CDR3 has 14 residues. Trimming pared 6 bases from V and 3 bases from J, leaving 15 bases between. The CDR3 region is CSAKRRSSGNTIYF. DNA for the CDR3: TGCAGTGCAAAAAGGAGGTCAAGTGGAAACACCATATATTTT.

The J gene is TRBJ2-6, the V gene TRBV20-1; TRBD2 agrees at 11 bases. J gave up 0 bases and V 3 bases, and 4 bases lay outside the gene matches. The CDR3 runs 17 residues. CDR1 and CDR2 (germline): DFQATT, SNEGSKA (reference sequence). The CDR3 sequence is CSARKLAGVSGANVLTF. CDR3 nucleotide sequence: TGCAGTGCTAGGAAACTAGCGGGGGTCTCTGGGGCCAACGTCCTGACTTTC.

The chain is built from TRBV7-2 and TRBJ2-5; 10 nucleotides agree with TRBD2. With V trimmed by 5 bases and J by 9 bases, 9 bases remained unmatched. The CDR3 consists of 14 residues. In germline, CDR1 is SGHTA, CDR2 FQGNSA. The CDR3 sequence is CASSPGSGGEAQYF. CDR3 coding DNA: TGTGCCAGCAGCCCTGGGAGCGGGGGGGAGGCCCAGTACTTC.

The rearrangement uses TRBV5-1 and TRBJ2-1, with 11 bases that match TRBD2. With V trimmed by 0 bases and J by 9 bases, 5 bases remained unmatched. Germline V gives CDR1 SGHRS, CDR2 YFSETQ. The CDR3 extends over 15 amino acids. CDR3 bases: TGCGCCAGCAGCTTGGATCCTAGCGGGGGGAGTGAGCAGTTCTTC. Translation gives CASSLDPSGGSEQFF.

This chain connects TRBV2 to TRBJ1-2; 9 nucleotides match TRBD1. This CDR3 is built from 15 residues. Germline CDR1 SNHLY, CDR2 FYNNEI. V lost 5 bases, J lost 2 bases, and 6 bases stayed unmatched. The CDR3 spells CASSPRDRVNYGYTF. In nucleotides, the CDR3 is TGTGCCAGCAGTCCACGGGACAGGGTGAACTATGGCTACACCTTC.

This clonotype was counted a few times. V usage is TRBV28 and J usage is TRBJ1-3; TRBD1 aligns across 10 bases. CDR1 MDHEN and CDR2 SYDVKM come from the germline V gene. With V trimmed by 5 bases and J by 1 base, 2 bases remained unmatched. This CDR3 spans 15 amino acids. CDR3 nucleotides: TGTGCCAGCAGTCGGACAGGGGGATCTGGAAACACCATATATTTT. This sequence encodes CASSRTGGSGNTIYF.

The chain links TRBV25-1 to TRBJ2-3, with 7 bases identical to TRBD2. The length of the CDR3 is 18 residues. The V segment lost 1 base and the J segment 1 base; nucleotides outside the gene matches: 11. Germline V gene sequence: CDR1 MGHDK, CDR2 SYGVNS. In DNA, the CDR3 is TGTGCCAGCAGTGAATCCAAACTAGGAAGCGGGGGCACAGATACGCAGTATTTT. Translated: CASSESKLGSGGTDTQYF.

In this sample, this clonotype turned up a few times. The DNA for the CDR3 is TGTGCCAGCAGTCAGGGACTAGCGGGACGAGCGAGAGAGACCCAGTACTTC. This codes for CASSQGLAGRARETQYF. The rearrangement uses TRBV2 and TRBJ2-5; the match to TRBD2 covers 13 bases. Trimming removed 5 bases from V and 4 bases from J; junction bases left unmatched: 10. Germline V gene lookup returns CDR1 SNHLY and CDR2 FYNNEI. This CDR3 is built from 17 residues.

This clonotype was picked up a small number of times. The chain is built from TRBV6-1 and TRBJ1-5; no reliable D call. Germline CDR1 MNHNS, CDR2 SASEGT. CDR3 length: 14 residues. V was pared by 6 bases and J by 0 bases, with 9 bases between. The CDR3: CASRDGNSNQPQHF. The CDR3 DNA follows: TGTGCCAGCAGGGACGGTAATAGCAATCAGCCCCAGCATTTT.

This rearrangement joins TRBV6-1 to TRBJ2-7; TRBD1 is a possible D gene (5 bases). There are 16 residues in the CDR3. CDR1 is MNHNS and CDR2 is SASEGT in the germline V gene. V lost 5 bases to trimming and J lost 8 bases, with 25 bases between them. CDR3 sequence (DNA): TGTGCCAGCAGTAAACCCCTGGGTGGCACCTTGGACAAGCAGTACTTC. Translating gives CASSKPLGGTLDKQYF.

CDR3 nucleotides: TGTGCCAGCAGCTTACCAGTAATAGATACGCAGTATTTT. Encoded protein: CASSLPVIDTQYF. V gene TRBV11-2 combines with J gene TRBJ2-3; no definite D call. Germline CDR1 and CDR2: SGHAT and FQNNGV. The ends were cut back, 2 bases at V and 5 bases at J, with 8 bases in the middle. The CDR3 consists of 13 residues.